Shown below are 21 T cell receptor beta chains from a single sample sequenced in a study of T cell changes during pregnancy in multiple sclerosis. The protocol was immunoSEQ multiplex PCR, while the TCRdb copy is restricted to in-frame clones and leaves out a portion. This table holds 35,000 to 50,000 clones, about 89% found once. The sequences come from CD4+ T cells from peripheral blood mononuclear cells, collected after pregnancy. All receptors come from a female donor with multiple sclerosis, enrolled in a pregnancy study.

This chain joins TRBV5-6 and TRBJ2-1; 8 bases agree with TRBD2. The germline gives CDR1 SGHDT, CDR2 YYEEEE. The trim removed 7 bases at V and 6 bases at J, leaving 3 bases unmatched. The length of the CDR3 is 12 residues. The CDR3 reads CASLAGLNEQFF. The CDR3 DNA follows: TGTGCCAGCCTAGCGGGTCTCAATGAGCAGTTCTTC.

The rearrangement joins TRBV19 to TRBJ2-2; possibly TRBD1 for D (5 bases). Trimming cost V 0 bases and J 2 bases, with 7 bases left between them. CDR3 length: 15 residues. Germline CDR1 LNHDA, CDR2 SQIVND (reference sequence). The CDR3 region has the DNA TGTGCCAGTAGTATAGAAAGGACAAACACCGGGGAGCTGTTTTTT. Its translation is CASSIERTNTGELFF.

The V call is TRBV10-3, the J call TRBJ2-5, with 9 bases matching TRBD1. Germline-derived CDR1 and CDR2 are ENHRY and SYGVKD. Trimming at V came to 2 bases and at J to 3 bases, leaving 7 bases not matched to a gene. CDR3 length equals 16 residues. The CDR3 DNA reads TGTGCCATCAGTGAGCGATCGGGACAGGGAAAAGAGACCCAGTACTTC. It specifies CAISERSGQGKETQYF.

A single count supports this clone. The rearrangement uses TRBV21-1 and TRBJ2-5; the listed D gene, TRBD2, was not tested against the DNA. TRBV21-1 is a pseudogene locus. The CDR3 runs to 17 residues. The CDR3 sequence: CASSLSPEREDRETQYF. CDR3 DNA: TGTGCCAGCAGCCTTTCTCCAGAGCGGGAGGATCGAGAGACCCAGTACTTC.

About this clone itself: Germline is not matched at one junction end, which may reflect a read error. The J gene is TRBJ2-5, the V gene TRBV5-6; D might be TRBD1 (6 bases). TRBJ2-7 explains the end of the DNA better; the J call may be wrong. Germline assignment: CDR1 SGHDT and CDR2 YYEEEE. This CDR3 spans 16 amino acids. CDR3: CASSLINQGLSHEQYF. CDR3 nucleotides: TGTGCCAGCAGCTTGATCAATCAGGGGCTCTCCCACGAGCAGTACTTC.

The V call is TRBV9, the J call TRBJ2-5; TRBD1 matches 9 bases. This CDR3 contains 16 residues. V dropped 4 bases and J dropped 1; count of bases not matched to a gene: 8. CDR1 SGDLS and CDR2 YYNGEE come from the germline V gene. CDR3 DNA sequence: TGTGCCAGCAGCCAAAGGACAGGGGCCCGCCAAGAGACCCAGTACTTC. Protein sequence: CASSQRTGARQETQYF.

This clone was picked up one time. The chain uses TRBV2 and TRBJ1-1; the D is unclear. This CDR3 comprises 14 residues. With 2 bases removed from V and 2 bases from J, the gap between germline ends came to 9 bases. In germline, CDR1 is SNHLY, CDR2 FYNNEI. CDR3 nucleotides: TGTGCCAGCAGTGAATCAACTACAAACACTGAAGCTTTCTTT. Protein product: CASSESTTNTEAFF.

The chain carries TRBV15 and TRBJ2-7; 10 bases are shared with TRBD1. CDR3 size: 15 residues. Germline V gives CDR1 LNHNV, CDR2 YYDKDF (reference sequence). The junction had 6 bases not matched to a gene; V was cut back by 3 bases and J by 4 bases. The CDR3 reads CATSRGTGDRYEQYF. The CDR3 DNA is TGTGCCACCAGCAGGGGGACAGGGGATCGTTACGAGCAGTACTTC.

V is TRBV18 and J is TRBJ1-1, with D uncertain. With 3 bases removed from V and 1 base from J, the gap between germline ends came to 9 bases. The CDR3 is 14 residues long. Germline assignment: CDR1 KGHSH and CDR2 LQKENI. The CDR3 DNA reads TGTGCCAGCTCACCGGTCGCGGAGAACACTGAAGCTTTCTTT. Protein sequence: CASSPVAENTEAFF.

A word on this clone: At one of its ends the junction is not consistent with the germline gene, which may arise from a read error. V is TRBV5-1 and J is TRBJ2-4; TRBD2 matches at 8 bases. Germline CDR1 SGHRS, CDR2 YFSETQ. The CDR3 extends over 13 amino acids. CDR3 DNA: TGCGCCAGCAGCTTGGTTGGTAGCGGGAAGGTTCACTTC. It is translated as CASSLVGSGKVHF.

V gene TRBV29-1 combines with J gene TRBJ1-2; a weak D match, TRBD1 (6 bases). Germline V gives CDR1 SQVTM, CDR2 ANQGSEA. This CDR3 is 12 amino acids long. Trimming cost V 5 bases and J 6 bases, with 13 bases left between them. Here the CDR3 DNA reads TGCAGCGTTTACACACAGGGCCATGGCTACACCTTC. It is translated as CSVYTQGHGYTF.

This CDR3 is CASSRKPGLATNNEQFF. The CDR3 coding sequence is TGTGCCAGCAGCCGTAAGCCGGGACTAGCGACGAACAATGAGCAGTTCTTC. The rearrangement links TRBV14 to TRBJ2-1, with 10 nucleotides matching TRBD2. CDR1 SGHDN and CDR2 FVKESK come from the germline V gene. V trimming: 4 bases; J trimming: 5 bases; junction bases outside the gene matches: 11. The CDR3 runs to 17 residues. Filled out from reference TRBV14 and TRBJ2-1, the complete variable domain reads EAGVTQFPSHSVIEKGQTVTLRCDPISGHDNLYWYRRVMGKEIKFLLHFVKESKQDESGMPNNRFLAERTGGTYSTLKVQPAELEDSGVYFCASSRKPGLATNNEQFFGPGTRLTVL.

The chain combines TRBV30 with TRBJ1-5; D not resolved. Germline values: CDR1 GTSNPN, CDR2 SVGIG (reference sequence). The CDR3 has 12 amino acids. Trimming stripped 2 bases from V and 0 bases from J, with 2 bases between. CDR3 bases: TGTGCCTGGAGTTATAGCAATCAGCCCCAGCATTTT. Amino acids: CAWSYSNQPQHF. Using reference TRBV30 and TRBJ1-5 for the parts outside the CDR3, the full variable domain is SQTIHQWPATLVQPVGSPLSLECTVEGTSNPNLYWYRQAAGRGLQLLFYSVGIGQISSEVPQNLSASRPQDRQFILSSKKLLLSDSGFYLCAWSYSNQPQHFGDGTRLSIL.

The CDR3 loop is CASSSLAGVEDTQYF. The DNA of the CDR3 is TGTGCCAGCAGCTCCCTAGCGGGAGTTGAAGATACGCAGTATTTT. The chain is built from TRBV7-2 and TRBJ2-3, with 10 bases fitting TRBD2. The CDR3 spans 15 residues. V shed 4 bases and J 5 bases; nucleotides not matched to a gene: 6. Germline values: CDR1 SGHTA, CDR2 FQGNSA.

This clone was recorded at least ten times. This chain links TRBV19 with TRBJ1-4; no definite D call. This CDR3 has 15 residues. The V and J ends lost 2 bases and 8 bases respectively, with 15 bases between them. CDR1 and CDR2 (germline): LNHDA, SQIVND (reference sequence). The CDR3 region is CASSIFANRVEKLFF. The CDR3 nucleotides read TGTGCCAGTAGTATATTTGCAAATCGAGTAGAAAAACTGTTTTTT.

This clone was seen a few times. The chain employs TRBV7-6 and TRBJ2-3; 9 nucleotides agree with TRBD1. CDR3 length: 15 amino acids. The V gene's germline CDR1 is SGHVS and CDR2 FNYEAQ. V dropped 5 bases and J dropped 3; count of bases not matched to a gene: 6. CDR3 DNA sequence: TGTGCCAGCAGCGATTGGACAGGGGTAACAGATACGCAGTATTTT. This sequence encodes CASSDWTGVTDTQYF.

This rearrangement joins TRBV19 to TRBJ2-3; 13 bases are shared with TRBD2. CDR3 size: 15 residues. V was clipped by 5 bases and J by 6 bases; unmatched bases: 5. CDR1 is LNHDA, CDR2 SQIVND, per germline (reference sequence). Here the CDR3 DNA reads TGTGCCAGTAGTGGGGGGACTAGCGGGAAGGATACGCAGTATTTT. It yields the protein CASSGGTSGKDTQYF.

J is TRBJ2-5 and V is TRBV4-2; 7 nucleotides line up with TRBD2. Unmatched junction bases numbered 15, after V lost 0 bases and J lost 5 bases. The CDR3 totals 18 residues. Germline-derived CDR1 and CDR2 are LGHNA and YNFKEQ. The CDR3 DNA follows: TGTGCCAGCAGCCAAGATCTAGCGGACACCCCATGGCGGGAGACCCAGTACTTC. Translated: CASSQDLADTPWRETQYF.

The DNA of the CDR3 is TGCGCCAGCAGCGCGACAGGGTCCGTCACAGATACGCAGTATTTT. The encoded protein is CASSATGSVTDTQYF. The rearrangement joins TRBV5-1 to TRBJ2-3; 7 positions agree with TRBD1. V trimming: 4 bases; J trimming: 2 bases; junction bases outside the gene matches: 7. CDR1 is SGHRS, CDR2 YFSETQ, per germline. The CDR3 is 15 residues long.

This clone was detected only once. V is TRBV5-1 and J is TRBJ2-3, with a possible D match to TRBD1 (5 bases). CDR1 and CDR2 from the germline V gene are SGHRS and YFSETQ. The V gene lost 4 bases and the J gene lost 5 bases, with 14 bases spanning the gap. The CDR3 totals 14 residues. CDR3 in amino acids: CASSQDTAGDTQYF. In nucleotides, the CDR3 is TGCGCCAGCAGCCAGGACACGGCCGGAGATACGCAGTATTTT.

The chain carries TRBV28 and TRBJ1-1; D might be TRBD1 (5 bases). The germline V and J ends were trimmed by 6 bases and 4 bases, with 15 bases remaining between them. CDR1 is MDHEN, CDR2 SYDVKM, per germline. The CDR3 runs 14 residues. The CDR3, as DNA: TGTGCCAGCAGCGGTGGGGCGCGAGGCACTGAAGCTTTCTTT. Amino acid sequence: CASSGGARGTEAFF.